One sample yielded the 14 T cell receptor beta chains listed below, sequenced in a study of molecular identifiers for immune sequencing clone quantification. TCRdb re-called the PCR reads with MiXCR, one entry per CDR3 protein. The data hold under 350,000 distinct CDR3 sequences, with over 20% observed a single time. The sample consisted of naive CD8+ T cells from blood, with Jurkat cell RNA spiked in. Noted subset: FACS-sorted CD8+CD4-CCR7+CD45RA+ naive T cells. Receptors were obtained from a human donor in good health. Some libraries in this study had Jurkat cell RNA spiked in.

Remarks on this clonotype: Since a much larger clone is just one base distant, this may be a read error. The chain has TRBV6-2 or TRBV6-3 and TRBJ1-2; D might be TRBD1 (6 bases). This CDR3 region has 14 residues. Germline lookup yields CDR1 MNHEY and CDR2 SVGEGT. The V end was cut by 7 bases, the J end by 4 bases, with 16 bases between. In DNA, the CDR3 is TGTGCCAGCAAGATAGCGGACAGCTTCTATGGCTACACCTTC. This translates into CASKIADSFYGYTF.

This clonotype was seen only a few times. The rearrangement links TRBV27 to TRBJ1-5; D gene unclear. The V end was cut by 0 bases, the J end by 3 bases, with 3 bases between. From germline, CDR1 is MNHEY and CDR2 SMNVEV (reference sequence). This CDR3 is built from 13 residues. In DNA form, the CDR3 reads TGTGCCAGCAGTTTATCGTACAATCAGCCCCAGCATTTT. This sequence encodes CASSLSYNQPQHF.

This sequence joins TRBV20-1 and TRBJ2-7; possible D gene TRBD1, 5 bases. This CDR3 is built from 15 residues. Per the germline V gene, CDR1 is DFQATT and CDR2 is SNEGSKA (reference sequence). V shed 0 bases and J shed 5 bases, with 17 bases lying between them. In DNA, the CDR3 is TGCAGTGCTAGAGAAAGGGGCCATGTCGCCAACGAGCAGTACTTC. Protein product: CSARERGHVANEQYF.

This clonotype was seen ten or more times. The J gene is TRBJ1-1, the V gene TRBV30; D uncertain. Trimming cost V 3 bases and J 0 bases, with 5 bases left between them. Germline V gene sequence: CDR1 GTSNPN, CDR2 SVGIG (reference sequence). The CDR3 is 12 residues long. In nucleotides, the CDR3 is TGTGCCTGGAGCCCCATGAACACTGAAGCTTTCTTT. Translating gives CAWSPMNTEAFF.

This clonotype came up many times. The J gene is TRBJ1-4, the V gene TRBV5-6; perhaps TRBD1 as D (6 bases). Germline V gives CDR1 SGHDT, CDR2 YYEEEE. V lost 1 base and J lost 15, with 13 bases in between. The CDR3 contains 12 residues. Written as DNA, the CDR3 is TGTGCCAGCAGCTTGAACACAGGGTCGGTGTTTTTT. Protein product: CASSLNTGSVFF. The entire variable domain, with the rest obtained from reference TRBV5-6 and TRBJ1-4, is as follows: DAGVTQSPTHLIKTRGQQVTLRCSPKSGHDTVSWYQQALGQGPQFIFQYYEEEERQRGNFPDRFSGHQFPNYSSELNVNALLLGDSALYLCASSLNTGSVFFGSGTQLSVL.

In its sample, this clonotype was seen once. The junction departs from the called germline gene at one end, perhaps through a read error. V and J are TRBV12-3 or TRBV12-4 and TRBJ1-4; D call uncertain. This CDR3 comprises 14 residues. In DNA form, the CDR3 reads TGTGCCAGCAGCTCGAGCTTTACTAATGAAAAACCGTTTTTT. Translated: CASSSSFTNEKPFF.

This chain connects TRBV2 to TRBJ2-5, with TRBD2 identical over 9 bases. V lost 6 bases, J lost 2 bases, and 4 bases stayed unmatched. This CDR3 contains 14 residues. Germline V gene data show CDR1 as SNHLY and CDR2 as FYNNEI. As DNA, the CDR3 is TGTGCCAGCAGAAACCTAGCGGGACAAGAGACCCAGTACTTC. Its translation is CASRNLAGQETQYF.

For this clonotype: A much larger clone differs by one base, so this may be a read error. This sequence joins TRBV11-2 and TRBJ2-1, with a tentative D call TRBD1 (5 bases). The CDR3 sequence is 18 residues long. Per the germline V gene, CDR1 is SGHAT and CDR2 is FQNNGV. CDR3 nucleotides: TGTGCCAGCAGCTTAGATATTAGTTGGACACTCAACTACAATGCGCAGTTCTTC. It specifies CASSLDISWTLNYNAQFF.

This clonotype has more than one count but fewer than ten. The chain combines TRBV6-2 or TRBV6-3 with TRBJ2-3; D gene unclear. From germline, CDR1 is MNHEY and CDR2 SVGEGT. This CDR3 is 16 amino acids long. Trimming took 2 bases from V and 3 from J, leaving 15 bases between them. The CDR3 loop is CASSYGLVVATDTQYF. The CDR3 DNA reads as TGTGCCAGCAGTTACGGCCTAGTTGTTGCGACAGATACGCAGTATTTT.

The chain uses TRBV27 and TRBJ2-4, with TRBD2 as a possible D gene (6 bases). With 5 bases removed from V and 6 bases from J, the gap between germline ends came to 26 bases. Germline V gene data show CDR1 as MNHEY and CDR2 as SMNVEV (reference sequence). This CDR3 comprises 18 residues. CDR3 in DNA: TGTGCCAGCAGTCCCCTGGGCAGGGAGGATGTTTTGGGAAACATTCAGTACTTC. Its translation: CASSPLGREDVLGNIQYF.

About this clonotype: The junction departs from germline at one end; a sequencing error may be responsible. The gene calls are TRBV4-1 and TRBJ2-1; TRBD1 aligns across 11 bases. The CDR3 spans 15 residues. Looked up from germline, CDR1 is MGHRA and CDR2 is YSYEKL. Here the CDR3 reads CASRQGQGVANEQFF. CDR3 DNA sequence: TGCGCCAGCCGCCAGGGACAGGGGGTAGCGAATGAGCAGTTCTTC.

This clonotype turned up a few times. The J gene is TRBJ2-1, the V gene TRBV7-9, with D perhaps matching TRBD2 (6 bases). The CDR3 spans 13 residues. V was clipped by 5 bases and J by 5 bases, with 10 bases between them. Germline-derived CDR1 and CDR2 are SEHNR and FQNEAQ (reference sequence). The CDR3, as DNA: TGTGCCAGCAGCACCGGACTAAACAATGAGCAGTTCTTC. Translation gives CASSTGLNNEQFF.

The chain joins TRBV2 to TRBJ1-1; possible D gene TRBD1, 5 bases. This CDR3 has 15 residues. From germline, CDR1 is SNHLY and CDR2 FYNNEI. Trimming took 1 base from V and 2 from J, leaving 11 bases between them. The CDR3: CASSEGGGINTEAFF. CDR3 nucleotides: TGTGCCAGCAGTGAAGGTGGGGGGATTAACACTGAAGCTTTCTTT.

This clonotype was detected a few times. One end of the junction fails to match germline, which may point to a read error. The chain uses TRBV20-1 and TRBJ2-7; D is unresolved. The CDR3 consists of 14 residues. Germline V lookup: CDR1 DFQATT, CDR2 SNEGSKA (reference sequence). DNA of the CDR3: TGCAGTGCTAGAGATCGACTCACCTCCTACGAGCGGTACTTC. It codes for CSARDRLTSYERYF.